The source of this T cell receptor (beta chain) is a study of blood T cell repertoires in COVID-19. This CDR3 region has 19 residues. Germline V gene data show CDR1 as SGDLS and CDR2 as YYNGEE. J lost 4 bases, V lost 1 base, and 17 bases had no gene match. Method: immunoSEQ multiplex PCR; TCRdb's copy keeps in-frame clones and lacks some. Here the sample spans fewer than 250,000 clones, under 90% being singletons. The source of this sequence is a woman between 40 and 50 years old with active or convalescent COVID-19. The sequencing input was peripheral blood. This chain connects TRBV9 to TRBJ2-3, with 8 nucleotides matching TRBD1. CDR3 in amino acids: CASSVSPFVGGQGPDTQYF. CDR3 DNA sequence: TGTGCCAGCAGCGTATCTCCTTTTGTGGGAGGACAGGGTCCAGATACGCAGTATTTT.